Sequencing of this T cell receptor (beta chain) was carried out in a study of blood T cell repertoires in COVID-19. On the study more broadly: In each case, the material was cDNA or gDNA derived from T cells, B-cell-depleted T cells, or PBMCs.

As processed by the authors: By means of reference gene primer amplification, nucleated cell counts were estimated. Assay: immunoSEQ multiplex PCR; the TCRdb copy retains only in-frame clones and omits some. V and J calls and clone size come straight from that table; D and trimming were deduced from the DNA. Of roughly 400,000 clones listed, roughly 87% are singletons. Study members were between roughly 18 and 89 years old and lived in approximately 25 US regions. Clinical histories supplied by participants themselves formed the basis of cohort assignment. Germline trimming cut 4 bases from V and 8 bases from J; bases unmatched to any gene: 12. Germline CDR1 reads MGHRA; CDR2 reads YSYEKL. There are 16 residues in the CDR3.

The TCR comes from a man aged 18 to 30 who had recovered from COVID-19. The V call is TRBV4-1, the J call TRBJ1-2; 11 bases are a match to TRBD1. Source material: PBMCs or T cells enriched from blood (not recorded which). The CDR3 sequence: CASSLHPGQGAGGYTF. The CDR3 coding sequence is TGCGCCAGCAGCCTACACCCCGGACAGGGGGCGGGAGGCTACACCTTC.